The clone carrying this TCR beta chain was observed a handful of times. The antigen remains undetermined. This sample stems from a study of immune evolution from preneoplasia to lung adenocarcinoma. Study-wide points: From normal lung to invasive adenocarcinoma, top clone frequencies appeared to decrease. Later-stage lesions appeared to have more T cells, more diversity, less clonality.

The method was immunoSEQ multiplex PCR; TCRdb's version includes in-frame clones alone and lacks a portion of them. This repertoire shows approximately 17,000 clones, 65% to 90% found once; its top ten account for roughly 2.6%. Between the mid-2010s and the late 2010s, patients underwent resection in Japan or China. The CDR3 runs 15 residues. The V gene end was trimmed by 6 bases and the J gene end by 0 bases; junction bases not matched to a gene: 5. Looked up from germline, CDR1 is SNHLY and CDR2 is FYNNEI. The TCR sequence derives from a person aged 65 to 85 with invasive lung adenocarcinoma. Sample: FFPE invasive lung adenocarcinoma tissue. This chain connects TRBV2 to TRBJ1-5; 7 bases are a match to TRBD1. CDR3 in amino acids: CASSITGDSNQPQHF. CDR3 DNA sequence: TGTGCCAGCAGCATAACAGGGGATAGCAATCAGCCCCAGCATTTT. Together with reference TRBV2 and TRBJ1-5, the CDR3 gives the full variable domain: EPEVTQTPSHQVTQMGQEVILRCVPISNHLYFYWYRQILGQKVEFLVSFYNNEISEKSEIFDDQFSVERPDGSNFTLKIRSTKLEDSAMYFCASSITGDSNQPQHFGDGTRLSIL.